This note documents a single T cell receptor (beta chain) sequence. The treatment here: oral pan-JAK inhibitor, 5-10 mg twice daily. This entry comes from a study of CD8+ T cells in alopecia areata. cDNA reverse transcribed from extracted RNA served as the sequencing template. Some clones are missing from TCRdb's copy, which holds only in-frame ones; the method was immunoSEQ multiplex PCR. This repertoire shows 150,000 to 200,000 clones, 58% found once; its top ten account for about 5%. The receptor comes from a human donor with alopecia areata. Sequenced here: CD4+ T cells sorted from blood, sampled at week 24, from a patient treated with tofacitinib.

The CDR3 DNA reads as TGTGCCATCAGTGGGACCGGAGAGTCGAATGGTGAGCAGTTCTTC. It codes for CAISGTGESNGEQFF. The chain recombines TRBV10-3 with TRBJ2-1, with D unresolved. Trimming removed 4 bases from V and 9 bases from J, with 19 bases in between. The CDR3 is made up of 15 amino acids. CDR1 is ENHRY and CDR2 is SYGVKD in the germline V gene.